This T cell receptor beta chain was sequenced for a study of shared clonotypes between healthy human individuals. Profiling relied on immunoSEQ multiplex PCR, and the TCRdb table lists in-frame clones only, not all of them. The repertoire holds about 980,000 clones, with roughly 72% as singletons. The V and J ends lost 4 bases and 0 bases respectively, with 7 bases between them. Germline lookup yields CDR1 GTSNPN and CDR2 SVGIG (reference sequence). This CDR3 spans 12 amino acids. The sequence derives from a young man in good health. The sequenced sample was memory CD4+ T cells sorted from blood. As for subset: CD45RA-negative fraction. The rearrangement links TRBV30 to TRBJ2-7; D is unclear. Here the CDR3 DNA reads TGTGCCTGGACCGAAAGCTCCTACGAGCAGTACTTC. It is translated as CAWTESSYEQYF.